One and the same sample provided the 10 T cell receptor beta chains below, sequenced in a study of Graves' ophthalmopathy and Graves' hyperthyroidism. Amplifying from RNA transcripts, the study obtained TCR beta CDR3 regions. The first round was an RT-PCR with HTBI primers, and the second round was a multiplex PCR. TCRdb processed the multiplex PCR reads anew with MiXCR; each CDR3 protein has one entry. The repertoire consists of some 390,000 distinct CDR3 sequences, with 18% occurring once and the leading ten covering roughly 1.5%. Specimen: peripheral blood. The receptors originated from a woman younger than 30 with Graves' ophthalmopathy.

This clonotype was seen many times. V gene TRBV6-5 combines with J gene TRBJ2-5, with a weak D call TRBD2 (6 bases). This CDR3 contains 15 residues. Trimming stripped 6 bases from V and 3 bases from J, with 17 bases between. Germline CDR1 MNHEY, CDR2 SVGAGI. The CDR3 reads CASRVGGNPEETQYF. The DNA of the CDR3 is TGTGCCAGCAGGGTCGGGGGAAACCCCGAAGAGACCCAGTACTTC.

This clonotype has just one count. This chain uses TRBV5-5 with TRBJ2-4; 9 positions match TRBD1. Germline lookup yields CDR1 SGHKS and CDR2 YYEKEE (reference sequence). The CDR3 sequence is 14 residues long. With V trimmed by 3 bases and J by 7 bases, 5 bases remained unmatched. The CDR3 sequence: CASSSLGTGNIQYF. CDR3 DNA sequence: TGTGCCAGCAGCTCGCTTGGGACAGGGAACATTCAGTACTTC.

This clonotype was seen at least ten times. The chain carries TRBV28 and TRBJ2-7, with TRBD1 identical over 9 bases. J was trimmed by 7 bases and V by 6 bases; bases with no gene match: 13. Germline V gene lookup returns CDR1 MDHEN and CDR2 SYDVKM. This CDR3 region has 15 residues. CDR3 DNA sequence: TGTGCCAGCAGCCTTACAGGGGGCTCCCTCGGGGAGCAGTACTTC. Translation gives CASSLTGGSLGEQYF.

This clonotype appeared many times. The chain employs TRBV28 and TRBJ2-7, with TRBD2 matching 7 bases. V was clipped by 6 bases and J by 2 bases; unmatched bases: 7. In germline, CDR1 is MDHEN, CDR2 SYDVKM. The CDR3 covers 14 residues. The CDR3 spells CASRRELVTYEQYF. The CDR3 DNA follows: TGTGCCAGCAGGCGGGAGTTGGTCACCTACGAGCAGTACTTC.

This clonotype was detected ten times or more. This sequence joins TRBV7-2 and TRBJ2-5, with a tentative D call TRBD2 (6 bases). Germline V CDR1 and CDR2: SGHTA, FQGNSA. This CDR3 is 13 amino acids long. The V gene lost 5 bases and the J gene lost 1 base, with 8 bases spanning the gap. The CDR3 coding sequence is TGTGCCAGCAGCCGGGGGATCCAAGAGACCCAGTACTTC. It codes for CASSRGIQETQYF.

Ten or more counts support this clonotype. CDR3 region: CASSLDRTGGVEQYF. The CDR3 region has the DNA TGTGCCAGCAGCTTAGATAGGACAGGGGGTGTCGAGCAGTACTTC. The V call is TRBV11-2, the J call TRBJ2-7; the match to TRBD1 covers 10 bases. Trimming cost V 0 bases and J 6 bases; bases outside gene matches: 5. Germline-derived CDR1 and CDR2 are SGHAT and FQNNGV. The CDR3 length is 15 residues.

This clonotype was seen at least ten times. V usage is TRBV5-1 and J usage is TRBJ2-2; possible D gene TRBD1, 6 bases. This CDR3 contains 13 residues. The germline V and J ends were trimmed by 4 bases and 7 bases, with 11 bases remaining between them. Germline CDR1 and CDR2: SGHRS and YFSETQ. DNA for the CDR3: TGCGCCAGCAGCCCCGACAGGATCGGGGAGCTGTTTTTT. Its protein is CASSPDRIGELFF.

CDR3 amino acids: CASSPDSSEQYF. The CDR3 DNA is TGTGCCAGCAGCCCGGACTCCTCAGAGCAGTACTTC. The chain links TRBV7-8 to TRBJ2-7; D might be TRBD2 (5 bases). V lost 5 bases, J lost 7 bases, and 12 bases lay in between. The V gene's germline CDR1 is SGHVS and CDR2 FQNEAQ. The CDR3 is 12 residues long.

The rearrangement joins TRBV19 to TRBJ1-5, with D perhaps matching TRBD1 (6 bases). The CDR3 has 19 amino acids. Germline values: CDR1 LNHDA, CDR2 SQIVND (reference sequence). The V and J ends lost 3 bases and 0 bases respectively, with 21 bases between them. CDR3 sequence: CASSMYTGRGAYSNQPQHF. Here the CDR3 DNA reads TGTGCCAGTAGTATGTACACTGGCAGGGGAGCCTATAGCAATCAGCCCCAGCATTTT.

In its sample, this clonotype was seen many times. J is TRBJ2-7 and V is TRBV6-4; no firm D call. The CDR3 consists of 16 residues. Germline V gene sequence: CDR1 MRHNA, CDR2 SNTAGT. The ends were cut back, 0 bases at V and 2 bases at J, with 14 bases in the middle. CDR3: CASSDSFHDGAYEQYF. The CDR3 DNA sequence: TGTGCCAGCAGTGACTCGTTCCATGACGGAGCCTACGAGCAGTACTTC.